Following are 25 T cell receptor beta chains from one sample sequenced in a study of T cells in localized non-small cell lung cancer. Produced via immunoSEQ multiplex PCR; TCRdb's table is partial and in-frame only. The repertoire holds tens of thousands of clones, with about four fifths as singletons. Sequencing used peripheral blood, obtained before any cancer treatment. These receptors all stem from a female donor of 60 years or more with stage I lung adenocarcinoma.

V usage is TRBV6-5 and J usage is TRBJ1-2; a possible D gene is TRBD1 (5 bases). Germline loops: CDR1 MNHEY, CDR2 SVGAGI. The V end was cut by 5 bases, the J end by 8 bases, with 18 bases between. CDR3 length equals 14 residues. CDR3 DNA: TGTGCCAGCAGTATCTCGGACACAAGGAGAGGCTACACCTTC. It codes for CASSISDTRRGYTF.

The chain has TRBV5-1 and TRBJ2-2; 13 positions match TRBD2. CDR3 length: 18 residues. The germline CDR1 and CDR2 sequences are SGHRS and YFSETQ. The V gene end was trimmed by 0 bases and the J gene end by 4 bases; junction bases not matched to a gene: 6. CDR3 in amino acids: CASSLGTSGRVSTGELFF. CDR3 coding DNA: TGCGCCAGCAGCTTGGGGACTAGCGGGAGAGTTAGCACCGGGGAGCTGTTTTTT.

V gene TRBV7-8 combines with J gene TRBJ1-3, with D uncertain. Germline assignment: CDR1 SGHVS and CDR2 FQNEAQ. V dropped 10 bases and J dropped 4 bases, with 2 bases sitting between them. The CDR3 consists of 9 residues. Here the CDR3 DNA reads TGTGCCAACGGAAACACCATATATTTT. Translation: CANGNTIYF.

V is TRBV5-1 and J is TRBJ1-6; the match to TRBD1 covers 8 bases. After removal of 1 base from V and 8 bases from J, the junction contained 2 bases not matched to a gene. Per the germline V gene, CDR1 is SGHRS and CDR2 is YFSETQ. CDR3 length: 14 amino acids. CDR3 DNA: TGCGCCAGCAGCTTGACAGGGGGGGATTCACCCCTCCACTTT. This codes for CASSLTGGDSPLHF.

This clone appeared once. The gene calls are TRBV7-3 and TRBJ2-1, with D unresolved. The CDR3 loop spans 12 amino acids. The germline V gene encodes CDR1 SGHTA and CDR2 FQGTGA. V lost 2 bases and J 8 bases, leaving 7 bases between the germline ends. Written as DNA, the CDR3 is TGTGCCAGCAGCTTATCAAGCGATGAGCAGTTCTTC. It yields the protein CASSLSSDEQFF. Using reference TRBV7-3 and TRBJ2-1 for the parts outside the CDR3, the full variable domain is GAGVSQTPSNKVTEKGKYVELRCDPISGHTALYWYRQSLGQGPEFLIYFQGTGAADDSGLPNDRFFAVRPEGSVSTLKIQRTERGDSAVYLCASSLSSDEQFFGPGTRLTVL.

The chain combines TRBV30 with TRBJ1-3; D might be TRBD1 (5 bases). The CDR3 covers 13 residues. Per the germline V gene, CDR1 is GTSNPN and CDR2 is SVGIG (reference sequence). V lost 4 bases, J lost 0 bases, and 7 bases lay in between. DNA for the CDR3: TGTGCCTGGAAGGACAACTCTGGAAACACCATATATTTT. This encodes CAWKDNSGNTIYF.

There are a few counts of this clone. V gene TRBV7-2 combines with J gene TRBJ1-2, with 8 positions matching TRBD1. The germline CDR1 and CDR2 sequences are SGHTA and FQGNSA. J gave up 7 bases and V 2 bases, and 12 bases lay outside the gene matches. CDR3 length: 16 residues. CDR3 sequence reads: CASSLFQGAPSGGYTF. CDR3 bases: TGTGCCAGCAGCTTATTCCAGGGGGCCCCGAGCGGTGGCTACACCTTC.

This chain uses TRBV25-1 with TRBJ1-1; D uncertain. The CDR3 contains 13 residues. V was trimmed by 2 bases and J by 3 bases, leaving 7 bases between them. Germline lookup yields CDR1 MGHDK and CDR2 SYGVNS. CDR3 nucleotide sequence: TGTGCCAGCAGTGAAAGCCTTGACACTGAAGCTTTCTTT. As protein: CASSESLDTEAFF.

The V gene is TRBV30, the J gene TRBJ2-1, with TRBD2 as a possible D gene (5 bases). Germline V gene lookup returns CDR1 GTSNPN and CDR2 SVGIG (reference sequence). This CDR3 spans 14 amino acids. V lost 3 bases, J lost 6 bases, and 15 bases lay in between. The CDR3 loop reads CAWRQAAIVNEQFF. CDR3 sequence (DNA): TGTGCCTGGAGGCAAGCGGCGATTGTCAATGAGCAGTTCTTC.

This clone was detected only a few times. The chain carries TRBV25-1 and TRBJ2-3, with D unclear. The CDR3 consists of 14 residues. CDR1 is MGHDK and CDR2 is SYGVNS in the germline V gene. Trimming left V 4 bases short and J 0 bases short, with 8 bases between. CDR3 amino acids: CASSGRLSTDTQYF. CDR3 DNA sequence: TGTGCCAGCAGTGGGCGACTGAGCACAGATACGCAGTATTTT.

This chain links TRBV6-6 with TRBJ2-5, with D possibly called TRBD1 or TRBD2 (7 bases each). In germline, CDR1 is MNHNY, CDR2 SVGAGI (reference sequence). This CDR3 is 16 amino acids long. V was clipped by 0 bases and J by 5 bases, with 16 bases between them. The CDR3 here is CASSYSQGGGTETQYF. The CDR3 nucleotides are TGTGCCAGCAGTTACTCGCAGGGGGGAGGGACGGAGACCCAGTACTTC.

The chain couples TRBV5-1 to TRBJ2-7, with 7 bases identical to TRBD1. V lost 4 bases, J lost 5 bases, and 12 bases stayed unmatched. CDR1 and CDR2 from the germline V gene are SGHRS and YFSETQ. This CDR3 region has 15 residues. The CDR3 DNA reads TGCGCCAGCAGCCGTAACCGGGACAGAGCCGACGAGCAGTACTTC. It specifies CASSRNRDRADEQYF.

The rearrangement uses TRBV6-1 and TRBJ1-2; TRBD1 matches 12 bases. CDR1 is MNHNS and CDR2 is SASEGT in the germline V gene. The junction had 6 bases not matched to a gene; V was cut back by 4 bases and J by 6 bases. This CDR3 spans 15 amino acids. CDR3 coding DNA: TGTGCCAGCAGTGCAAGGGACAGGGGGCGGGATGGCTACACCTTC. It codes for CASSARDRGRDGYTF.

The J gene is TRBJ2-1, the V gene TRBV7-6; perhaps TRBD1 as D (5 bases). Per the germline V gene, CDR1 is SGHVS and CDR2 is FNYEAQ. The CDR3 sequence is 15 residues long. V shed 1 base and J shed 3 bases, with 10 bases lying between them. The CDR3 here is CASSLGTTIYNEQFF. CDR3 DNA sequence: TGTGCCAGCAGCTTAGGGACAACCATCTACAATGAGCAGTTCTTC.

This clone was seen more than once but under ten times. The rearrangement uses TRBV5-1 and TRBJ1-1; D not resolved. V was cut by 0 bases and J by 7 bases, with 7 bases left in between. The CDR3 sequence is 12 residues long. Germline-derived CDR1 and CDR2 are SGHRS and YFSETQ. In DNA form, the CDR3 reads TGCGCCAGCAGCTTGGGTGGGCTTGAAGCTTTCTTT. Protein sequence: CASSLGGLEAFF.

This rearrangement joins TRBV4-1 to TRBJ2-7; 13 bases are a match to TRBD2. CDR3 length: 16 amino acids. Germline CDR1 reads MGHRA; CDR2 reads YSYEKL. V trimming: 0 bases; J trimming: 3 bases; junction bases outside the gene matches: 2. Here the CDR3 reads CASSQDRTSGGYEQYF. In nucleotides, the CDR3 is TGCGCCAGCAGCCAAGATCGGACTAGCGGGGGCTACGAGCAGTACTTC.

This clone turned up a few times. The chain recombines TRBV10-3 with TRBJ1-5; the match to TRBD1 covers 9 bases. Looked up from germline, CDR1 is ENHRY and CDR2 is SYGVKD. After removal of 4 bases from V and 5 bases from J, the junction contained 3 bases not matched to a gene. This CDR3 contains 14 residues. This CDR3 is CAISARTGDQPQHF. DNA for the CDR3: TGTGCCATCAGTGCAAGGACAGGGGATCAGCCCCAGCATTTT.

This rearrangement joins TRBV19 to TRBJ2-7; the match to TRBD1 covers 7 bases. V lost 1 base and J lost 3; bases outside the gene matches: 6. The CDR3 covers 15 residues. Germline CDR1 is LNHDA and CDR2 is SQIVND (reference sequence). The CDR3 DNA is TGTGCCAGTAGTATAGGGGGACAGCGTATCTACGAGCAGTACTTC. It encodes CASSIGGQRIYEQYF.

The chain links TRBV27 to TRBJ2-1, with a possible D match to TRBD2 (5 bases). The V end was cut by 2 bases, the J end by 4 bases, with 15 bases between. The CDR3 spans 16 residues. In germline, CDR1 is MNHEY, CDR2 SMNVEV (reference sequence). The CDR3 here is CASSLTLVRGYNEQFF. The CDR3 nucleotides are TGTGCCAGCAGTTTAACGCTAGTGAGAGGGTACAATGAGCAGTTCTTC.

The gene calls are TRBV19 and TRBJ1-4; 8 bases are shared with TRBD1. The junction had 11 bases not matched to a gene; V was cut back by 9 bases and J by 8 bases. From germline, CDR1 is LNHDA and CDR2 SQIVND (reference sequence). This CDR3 is built from 14 residues. This CDR3 is CASGRTGREEKLFF. CDR3 DNA sequence: TGTGCCAGCGGCAGGACAGGGCGTGAGGAAAAACTGTTTTTT.

A note on this clone: A junction end diverges from the germline sequence, so it may reflect a read error. V gene TRBV15 combines with J gene TRBJ1-6, with D unresolved. The germline V gene has CDR1 LNHNV and CDR2 YYDKDF (reference sequence). The CDR3 contains 14 residues. Written as DNA, the CDR3 is TGTGCTACCAGCCCCCGGCGTTCAAATCCACCCCTCCACTTT. Translating it yields CATSPRRSNPPLHF.

A few counts support this clone. The gene calls are TRBV5-4 and TRBJ1-2; D gene ambiguous. CDR1 and CDR2 from the germline V gene are SGHNT and YYREEE (reference sequence). The V and J ends lost 10 bases and 3 bases respectively, with 19 bases between them. The CDR3 consists of 14 residues. CDR3 coding DNA: TGTGCCGGTGCGTCCGGCAGCTTTGACTATGGCTACACCTTC. Translated: CAGASGSFDYGYTF.

This clone was recorded once. The genes are TRBV4-1 and TRBJ1-6; 7 nucleotides agree with TRBD1. Germline CDR1 reads MGHRA; CDR2 reads YSYEKL. The CDR3 spans 17 residues. V dropped 1 base and J dropped 8; count of bases not matched to a gene: 11. The DNA of the CDR3 is TGCGCCAGCAGCCAAGCTGGCTTTGGGACAGCAGATTCACCCCTCCACTTT. This gives the protein CASSQAGFGTADSPLHF.

This sequence joins TRBV18 and TRBJ1-2; D is uncertain. The CDR3 covers 14 residues. V was clipped by 3 bases and J by 6 bases, with 14 bases between them. Germline V gene data show CDR1 as KGHSH and CDR2 as LQKENI. The CDR3 nucleotides read TGTGCCAGCTCACCGAGTCAAGGGTTAGATGGCTACACCTTC. Translating it yields CASSPSQGLDGYTF.

About this clone: At one of its ends the junction is not consistent with the germline gene, which may arise from a read error. The chain is built from TRBV7-7 and TRBJ2-1; D not certain. CDR3 length: 13 amino acids. Germline CDR1 SSHAT, CDR2 FNYEAQ (reference sequence). CDR3 sequence: CASSPNFVNEQFF. CDR3 DNA sequence: TGTGCTAGCAGCCCGAACTTCGTCAATGAGCAGTTCTTC.